Listed here is a single T cell receptor beta chain. These data belong to a study of blood T cell repertoires in COVID-19. Whole-study context: The United States, Italy and Spain were the sources of the acute and convalescent COVID-19 samples. PBMCs, B-cell-depleted T cells, or T cells were the source of the cDNA or gDNA that made up the material.

How the authors handled the data: Amplifying reference gene primers gave estimates of nucleated cell counts. Repertoires were generated with immunoSEQ multiplex PCR, while TCRdb's copy carries only in-frame clones and drops some. That table furnishes V, J and clone size, whereas the DNA furnished D and trimming. The sample has some 390,000 clones, around 87% seen once. The sequenced sample was peripheral blood. The TCR sequence derives from a human donor in a cohort sampled during active COVID-19.

The CDR3 DNA sequence: TGTGCCAGCAGTACGGCACTAGCGGGGGGGTTCAATGAGCAGTTCTTC. This sequence encodes CASSTALAGGFNEQFF. The gene calls are TRBV6-2 or TRBV6-3 and TRBJ2-1, with 13 bases lining up with TRBD2. CDR3 length: 16 amino acids. The junction had 7 bases not matched to a gene; V was cut back by 5 bases and J by 6 bases. Per germline, CDR1 MNHEY and CDR2 SVGEGT.